The 27 T cell receptor beta chains below were found in one sample sequenced in a study of blood T cell repertoires in COVID-19. Method: immunoSEQ multiplex PCR; TCRdb's copy keeps in-frame clones and lacks some. The table lists around 200,000 clones, around four fifths of them singletons, with roughly 2.9% in the top ten. Sequenced: peripheral blood. The receptors stem from a man in his fifties with active or convalescent COVID-19.

The genes are TRBV5-6 and TRBJ2-7; 8 bases fit TRBD1. Looked up from germline, CDR1 is SGHDT and CDR2 is YYEEEE. The CDR3 is 14 residues long. The J segment lost 6 bases and the V segment lost 2 bases, leaving 7 bases of the junction unmatched. CDR3 coding DNA: TGTGCCAGCAGCTTTGTGGGACAGGAGGCCGAGCAGTACTTC. Amino acids: CASSFVGQEAEQYF.

In its sample, this clone was seen a few times. The chain joins TRBV11-2 to TRBJ1-3; D remains ambiguous. The V gene lost 0 bases and the J gene lost 2 bases, with 11 bases spanning the gap. The CDR3 runs to 16 residues. Germline-derived CDR1 and CDR2 are SGHAT and FQNNGV. In DNA form, the CDR3 reads TGTGCCAGCAGCTTAGATCCTGCGGCAGCTGGAAACACCATATATTTT. Its translation is CASSLDPAAAGNTIYF.

The chain carries TRBV7-6 and TRBJ2-4, with 10 nucleotides matching TRBD1. The CDR3 length is 16 residues. V was clipped by 6 bases and J by 0 bases; unmatched bases: 5. Looked up from germline, CDR1 is SGHVS and CDR2 is FNYEAQ. The DNA for the CDR3 is TGTGCCAGCAGTTGGGGACAGGGGATAGCCAAAAACATTCAGTACTTC. It encodes CASSWGQGIAKNIQYF.

The chain links TRBV18 to TRBJ2-3, with 11 bases identical to TRBD2. After removal of 3 bases from V and 0 bases from J, the junction contained 5 bases not matched to a gene. The CDR3 spans 17 residues. The germline gives CDR1 KGHSH, CDR2 LQKENI. The CDR3 nucleotides are TGTGCCAGCTCACCGAAGGGACTAGCGGTAAGCACAGATACGCAGTATTTT. Protein: CASSPKGLAVSTDTQYF.

The chain couples TRBV13 to TRBJ2-3; 9 bases line up with TRBD2. From germline, CDR1 is PRHDT and CDR2 FYEKMQ (reference sequence). This CDR3 has 15 amino acids. Trimming at V came to 5 bases and at J to 10 bases, leaving 13 bases not matched to a gene. CDR3 sequence: CASSPWGTSPDPQYF. CDR3 nucleotide sequence: TGTGCCAGCAGCCCGTGGGGGACTAGCCCAGACCCGCAGTATTTT.

The chain links TRBV5-4 to TRBJ2-1, with D possibly being TRBD2 (5 bases). Trimming removed 2 bases from V and 7 bases from J, with 13 bases in between. The germline V gene encodes CDR1 SGHNT and CDR2 YYREEE (reference sequence). CDR3 length: 14 residues. The CDR3 loop is CASSFYASPNEQFF. As DNA, the CDR3 is TGTGCCAGCAGCTTTTATGCTAGCCCTAATGAGCAGTTCTTC.

The chain carries TRBV14 and TRBJ1-2; 7 bases align to TRBD1. Trimming at V came to 0 bases and at J to 3 bases, leaving 7 bases not matched to a gene. Germline V gene sequence: CDR1 SGHDN, CDR2 FVKESK. The CDR3 covers 16 residues. In DNA, the CDR3 is TGTGCCAGCAGCCAAGATTTGTGGACAGGTGACTATGGCTACACCTTC. Translating gives CASSQDLWTGDYGYTF.

This chain joins TRBV9 and TRBJ2-2; the match to TRBD2 covers 12 bases. V dropped 1 base and J dropped 5; count of bases not matched to a gene: 3. CDR1 is SGDLS, CDR2 YYNGEE, per germline. The CDR3 is 16 residues long. The CDR3 bases are TGTGCCAGCAGCGTACCACTAGCGGGAGGAACCGGGGAGCTGTTTTTT. It translates to CASSVPLAGGTGELFF.

This clone was picked up a small number of times. The gene calls are TRBV6-6 and TRBJ1-2, with D possibly matching TRBD1 (5 bases). Germline V CDR1 and CDR2: MNHNY, SVGAGI (reference sequence). There are 13 residues in the CDR3. V was shortened by 6 bases and J by 1 base, with 9 bases between the two germline ends. CDR3 loop: CASSRDSNYGYTF. CDR3 DNA: TGTGCCAGCAGCCGAGACAGTAACTATGGCTACACCTTC.

CDR3 amino acids: CSVERSSETQYF. The CDR3 bases are TGCAGCGTTGAGCGTAGCTCAGAGACCCAGTACTTC. This sequence joins TRBV29-1 and TRBJ2-5, with D unresolved. Per the germline V gene, CDR1 is SQVTM and CDR2 is ANQGSEA. CDR3 size: 12 residues. Trimming removed 3 bases at V and 4 bases at J, with 9 bases between.

The chain couples TRBV7-2 to TRBJ1-1, with unresolved D. The V end lost 5 bases, the J end lost 1 base, and 14 bases lay between the germline ends. The germline gives CDR1 SGHTA, CDR2 FQGNSA. This CDR3 has 15 amino acids. Here the CDR3 DNA reads TGTGCCAGCAGCCCCAACGGGATTCGGAACACTGAAGCTTTCTTT. Translation: CASSPNGIRNTEAFF.

The gene calls are TRBV27 and TRBJ1-5; D is undetermined. V lost 6 bases and J 7 bases, leaving 13 bases between the germline ends. The CDR3 has 13 amino acids. The V gene's germline CDR1 is MNHEY and CDR2 SMNVEV (reference sequence). For the CDR3, the DNA is TGTGCCAGCAGAGTAGAAGGACTACAGCCCCAGCATTTT. It is translated as CASRVEGLQPQHF.

This chain joins TRBV29-1 and TRBJ1-4; TRBD1 is a possible D gene (6 bases). Germline CDR1 reads SQVTM; CDR2 reads ANQGSEA. The CDR3 contains 12 residues. The V gene lost 4 bases and the J gene lost 7 bases, with 10 bases spanning the gap. Here the CDR3 DNA reads TGCAGCGTTGGAGGGGGTGGTGAAAAACTGTTTTTT. Its translation is CSVGGGGEKLFF.

This chain links TRBV6-5 with TRBJ2-1, with 9 bases aligning to TRBD1. This CDR3 contains 14 residues. Unmatched junction bases numbered 1, after V lost 5 bases and J lost 2 bases. Germline loops: CDR1 MNHEY, CDR2 SVGAGI. CDR3 in DNA: TGTGCCAGCAGTCGACAGGGGGCCTACAATGAGCAGTTCTTC. This codes for CASSRQGAYNEQFF.

The chain is built from TRBV5-1 and TRBJ1-1; unclear D gene. V shed 4 bases and J shed 2 bases, with 9 bases lying between them. Germline V gene lookup returns CDR1 SGHRS and CDR2 YFSETQ. The CDR3 extends over 13 amino acids. The CDR3 spells CASSPEGNTEAFF. DNA of the CDR3: TGCGCCAGCAGCCCGGAGGGAAACACTGAAGCTTTCTTT.

This chain joins TRBV7-3 and TRBJ1-2; 9 nucleotides agree with TRBD1. The CDR3 is 14 amino acids. With 5 bases clipped from V and 4 bases from J, the junction kept 5 bases outside the gene matches. The V gene's germline CDR1 is SGHTA and CDR2 FQGTGA. The CDR3 DNA reads as TGTGCCAGCAGCCCCGGGACAGGGTTCTATGGCTACACCTTC. Translation: CASSPGTGFYGYTF.

The rearrangement joins TRBV6-6 to TRBJ1-1; D is unclear. Germline V lookup: CDR1 MNHNY, CDR2 SVGAGI (reference sequence). The V end lost 2 bases, the J end lost 7 bases, and 14 bases lay between the germline ends. The CDR3 is 14 amino acids. CDR3 sequence: CASSYRGGRREAFF. The CDR3 region has the DNA TGTGCCAGCAGTTACAGAGGAGGGCGCCGTGAAGCTTTCTTT.

This clone was observed a few times. The V gene is TRBV23-1, the J gene TRBJ2-7, with D perhaps matching TRBD1 (6 bases). TRBV23-1 is treated as an ORF (open reading frame) with a function not yet certain. Trimming stripped 0 bases from V and 2 bases from J, with 20 bases between. The CDR3 contains 18 residues. In DNA, the CDR3 is TGCGCCAGCAGTCAATCACAGGTAAGTTGGCAGGGGACCTACGAGCAGTACTTC. Protein sequence: CASSQSQVSWQGTYEQYF.

The V call is TRBV19, the J call TRBJ2-6; tentatively, D is TRBD1 (6 bases). With 1 base removed from V and 0 bases from J, the gap between germline ends came to 13 bases. Germline V gives CDR1 LNHDA, CDR2 SQIVND (reference sequence). CDR3 size: 18 residues. This CDR3 is CASSIVGGSGSGANVLTF. The CDR3 bases are TGTGCCAGTAGTATAGTTGGGGGCTCGGGCTCTGGGGCCAACGTCCTGACTTTC.

The V call is TRBV6-5, the J call TRBJ1-1; TRBD1 aligns across 7 bases. Germline values: CDR1 MNHEY, CDR2 SVGAGI. Germline trimming cut 6 bases from V and 5 bases from J; bases unmatched to any gene: 9. This CDR3 is built from 14 residues. The CDR3 is CASRTVTGDTEAFF. CDR3 DNA sequence: TGTGCCAGCAGGACCGTTACAGGGGATACTGAAGCTTTCTTT.

This clone was observed a single time. The genes are TRBV9 and TRBJ2-2; a weak D match, TRBD1 (5 bases). The CDR3 has 15 residues. The V end was cut by 2 bases, the J end by 5 bases, with 13 bases between. Germline CDR1 and CDR2: SGDLS and YYNGEE. The CDR3 nucleotides read TGTGCCAGCAGCGTTACAGGAGCAAGGACCGGGGAGCTGTTTTTT. Translating it yields CASSVTGARTGELFF.

In DNA form, the CDR3 reads TGTGCCAGCAGCTTATCATTAGCTTCGAGCACAGATACGCAGTATTTT. Translation: CASSLSLASSTDTQYF. This sequence joins TRBV7-9 and TRBJ2-3; D is unresolved. The CDR3 is made up of 16 amino acids. Germline V gives CDR1 SEHNR, CDR2 FQNEAQ (reference sequence). Trimming removed 2 bases from V and 0 bases from J, with 12 bases in between.

The chain uses TRBV4-1 and TRBJ1-1; D unresolved. The V gene lost 4 bases and the J gene lost 0 bases, with 9 bases spanning the gap. Germline lookup yields CDR1 MGHRA and CDR2 YSYEKL. The CDR3 length is 14 residues. Written as DNA, the CDR3 is TGCGCCAGCAGCCCCCTACAGATGAACACTGAAGCTTTCTTT. Amino acids: CASSPLQMNTEAFF.

This chain's CDR3 is CASSLSVHAAGRGEQYF. Here the CDR3 DNA reads TGTGCCAGCAGTTTATCCGTTCACGCGGCAGGGAGGGGCGAGCAGTACTTC. This chain links TRBV27 with TRBJ2-7; 7 nucleotides match TRBD2. CDR3 size: 17 residues. Unmatched junction bases numbered 14, after V lost 0 bases and J lost 6 bases. The germline gives CDR1 MNHEY, CDR2 SMNVEV (reference sequence).

The CDR3 sequence: CASSQERTSQRPNEQFF. In nucleotides, the CDR3 is TGCGCCAGCAGCCAAGAACGAACTAGCCAAAGACCCAATGAGCAGTTCTTC. V is TRBV4-1 and J is TRBJ2-1, with D possibly TRBD2 on 6 matching bases. Germline V gives CDR1 MGHRA, CDR2 YSYEKL. The germline V and J ends were trimmed by 0 bases and 6 bases, with 18 bases remaining between them. This CDR3 is built from 17 residues.

J is TRBJ2-1 and V is TRBV5-1, with TRBD2 identical over 8 bases. The germline V gene has CDR1 SGHRS and CDR2 YFSETQ. The trim removed 0 bases at V and 0 bases at J, leaving 2 bases unmatched. CDR3 size: 16 residues. The DNA of the CDR3 is TGCGCCAGCAGCTTGGGACTAGCGAGCTCCTACAATGAGCAGTTCTTC. Protein sequence: CASSLGLASSYNEQFF.

For the CDR3, the DNA is TGTGCCAGCAGCAGGGACTACCCGCAGCCCCAGCATTTT. This translates into CASSRDYPQPQHF. The rearrangement links TRBV12-3 or TRBV12-4 to TRBJ1-5; D may be TRBD1 (5 bases). V was pared by 6 bases and J by 7 bases, with 13 bases between. The CDR3 is made up of 13 amino acids.